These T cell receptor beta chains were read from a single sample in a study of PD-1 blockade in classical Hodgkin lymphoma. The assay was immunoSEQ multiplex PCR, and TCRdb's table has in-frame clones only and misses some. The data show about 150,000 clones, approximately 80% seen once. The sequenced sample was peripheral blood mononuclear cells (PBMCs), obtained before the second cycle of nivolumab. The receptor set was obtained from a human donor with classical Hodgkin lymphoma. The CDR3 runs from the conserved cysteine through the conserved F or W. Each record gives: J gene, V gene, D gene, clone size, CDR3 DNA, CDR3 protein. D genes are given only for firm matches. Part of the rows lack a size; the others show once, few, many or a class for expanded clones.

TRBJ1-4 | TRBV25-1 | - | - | TGTGCCAGCAGTGTTCATCCACAGGGAACTAATGAAAAACTGTTTTTT | CASSVHPQGTNEKLFF
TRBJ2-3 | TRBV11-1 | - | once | TGTGCCAGCAGCTTAGCCCCCTTTAGCGGAGGGTACACAGATACGCAGTATTTT | CASSLAPFSGGYTDTQYF
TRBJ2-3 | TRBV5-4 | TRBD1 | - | TGTGCCAGCAGCTTCGGGCAGGGGGGCACAGATACGCAGTATTTT | CASSFGQGGTDTQYF
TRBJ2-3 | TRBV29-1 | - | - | TGCAGCGTTGAACGAGGGGGGGCTGCAGATACGCAGTATTTT | CSVERGGAADTQYF
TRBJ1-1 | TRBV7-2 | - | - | TGTGCCAGCAGTCGTATCCAGGGGCTGAACACTGAAGCTTTCTTT | CASSRIQGLNTEAFF
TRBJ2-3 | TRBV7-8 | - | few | TGTGCCAGCAGGGCGTGGCGGGATACGCAGTATTTT | CASRAWRDTQYF
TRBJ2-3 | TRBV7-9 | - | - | TGTGCCAGCACTACGGGGGAGAGCACAGATACGCAGTATTTT | CASTTGESTDTQYF
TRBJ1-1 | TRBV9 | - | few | TGTGCCAGCAGCCCCCGACAGTACACTGAAGCTTTCTTT | CASSPRQYTEAFF
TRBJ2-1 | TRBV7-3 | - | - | TGTGCCAGCAGTTTTCAAGGGGGGGATGAGCAGTTCTTC | CASSFQGGDEQFF
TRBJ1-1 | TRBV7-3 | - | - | TGTGCCAGCAGCTTAATTACGAACACTGAAGCTTTCTTT | CASSLITNTEAFF
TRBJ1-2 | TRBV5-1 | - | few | TGCGCCAGCAGCTCGACAGGCCTTAACTATGGCTACACCTTC | CASSSTGLNYGYTF
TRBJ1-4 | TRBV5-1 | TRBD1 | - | TGCGCCAGCAGAATGACAGGGGGTGGTGAAAAACTGTTTTTT | CASRMTGGGEKLFF
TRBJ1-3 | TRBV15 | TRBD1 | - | TGTGCCACCAGTCCGGACAGGGCGGGGGGGGACACCATATATTTT | CATSPDRAGGDTIYF
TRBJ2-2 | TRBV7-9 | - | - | TGTGCCAGCAGCTTTTCACTGGGCGGGGAGCTGTTTTTT | CASSFSLGGELFF
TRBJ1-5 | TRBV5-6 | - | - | TGTGCCAGCAGCTGGAGCAGTAGTCAGCCCCAGCATTTT | CASSWSSSQPQHF
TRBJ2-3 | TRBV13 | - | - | TGTGCCAGCAGCTTAAGTATGGGCGGGTTCACAGATACGCAGTATTTT | CASSLSMGGFTDTQYF
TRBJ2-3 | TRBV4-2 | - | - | TGTGCCAGCAGCCAGGCGGGACTCAGCACAGATACGCAGTATTTT | CASSQAGLSTDTQYF
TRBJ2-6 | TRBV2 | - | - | TGTGCCAGCAGTGGCGAGAATGCTGGGGCCAACGTCCTGACTTTC | CASSGENAGANVLTF
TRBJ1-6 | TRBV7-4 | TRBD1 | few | TGTGCCAGCAGCTACTGGGACAGACGAGCCTCCGAGAGATATAATTCACCCCTCCACTTT | CASSYWDRRASERYNSPLHF
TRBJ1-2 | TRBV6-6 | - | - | TGTGCCAGCAGTTACTCGGGACTCAGTGGGGGGTATGGCTACACCTTC | CASSYSGLSGGYGYTF
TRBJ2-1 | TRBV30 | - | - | TGTGCCTGGAGTTTGGGGCTAGCGAACCTCAATGAGCAGTTCTTC | CAWSLGLANLNEQFF
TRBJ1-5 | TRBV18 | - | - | TGTGCCAGCTCACCGGGACATAATCAGCCCCAGCATTTT | CASSPGHNQPQHF
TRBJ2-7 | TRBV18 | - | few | TGTGCCAGCTCACCGCCCGACATGGCCTACGAGCAGTACTTC | CASSPPDMAYEQYF
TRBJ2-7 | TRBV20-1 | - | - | TGCAGTGCCGCCCGGCCCTACGAGCAGTACTTC | CSAARPYEQYF
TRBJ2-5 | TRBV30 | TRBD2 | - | TGTGCCTGGAGTGTGGCTAGCGGGAGGGTGGGGGAGACCCAGTACTTC | CAWSVASGRVGETQYF
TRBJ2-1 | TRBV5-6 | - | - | TGTGCCAGCAGCTTGAGTTTCCGGGACTCTGGATGGAATGAGCAGTTCTTC | CASSLSFRDSGWNEQFF
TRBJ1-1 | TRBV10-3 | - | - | TGTGCCATCAGTGAGTCGACCCCGTTATTGGAGGCGAACACTGAAGCTTTCTTT | CAISESTPLLEANTEAFF